This T cell receptor (beta chain) was obtained from a study of T cell responses to AZD1222 COVID-19 vaccine. Whole-study results and caveats: It was only five to seven AZD1222 recipients who were seropositive at baseline.

Libraries were prepared by immunoSEQ multiplex PCR; TCRdb keeps only in-frame clonotypes and omits some of them. The data contain around 100,000 clones, roughly 91% of them singletons. Comments on this clone: Its antigen is undetermined.

The CDR3 is made up of 12 amino acids. Germline CDR1 reads GTSNPN; CDR2 reads SVGIG (reference sequence). The ends were cut back, 5 bases at V and 3 bases at J, with 11 bases in the middle. The specimen comprised peripheral blood, sampled on day 0 of AZD1222 vaccination. The clonotype was recovered from an adult in good health. V and J are TRBV30 and TRBJ2-7; D could derive from TRBD1 or TRBD2 (5 bases each). The CDR3 reads CAWVPGLYEQYF. CDR3 sequence (DNA): TGTGCCTGGGTTCCGGGGCTCTACGAGCAGTACTTC.